This paragraph covers one TCR beta chain sequence. This clone came up once. Its recognized antigen is unknown. Base qualities are not at hand, and no much larger clone is one base apart. TCRbeta CDR3 regions were amplified from genomic DNA by means of the immunoSEQ Assay, a bias-controlled multiplex PCR. The original methods were these. The number of nucleated cells in each sample was estimated by amplification of reference gene primers within the assay. To quantify the absolute abundance of each unique TCRbeta CDR3 rearrangement, sequence reads were collapsed and filtered. Productive Simpson clonality was computed per sample as the square root of Simpson's diversity index over productive rearrangements. The source is immuneACCESS, and TCRdb retained only in-frame sequences with V and J called. Part of the clones is not carried over; for the studies checked, unresolved V genes explain less than half of this, and the remainder is unexplained. V, J and clone size are those of that table, while D and trimming were read from the DNA. Within this sample are some 300,000 clones, with approximately 85% of them counted one time only. 1% of the sample is held by the ten biggest clonotypes.

Measured from the cysteine to the phenylalanine, the CDR3 is 15 residues long. The read is trimmed to its CDR3 DNA, 45 bases read in frame from base 1. CDR1 and CDR2 are read off the germline V gene (reference sequence) as LNHDA and SQIVND. V lost 8 bases and J lost 4 bases, and the count of bases not matched to a germline gene is 9. Participants in the prospective study were aged about 18 to 100 years, lived in more than 20 United States geographic areas, and enrolled through a virtual design. Cohort assignment in the prospective study relied on participant-reported clinical history from a screening survey and a study questionnaire. Recovered participants in ImmuneRACE Cohort 3 were defined by two consecutive negative NP/OP PCR tests, clearance by a healthcare professional, or resolution of symptoms. Mobile phlebotomists in the prospective study collected whole blood, serum and a nasopharyngeal or oropharyngeal swab from every participant. Over a roughly 2-month period, participants in the prospective study had the option of providing additional blood draws and questionnaires. Before DNA extraction, prospective study blood samples were shipped either frozen or at room temperature.

This sample was included in a study of blood T cell repertoires in COVID-19 (dated by TCRdb to about 2020). Background on the whole study: Collaborator samples came from the United States, Italy and Spain and covered acute and convalescent phases of COVID-19. The material from the prospective study consisted of cDNA or gDNA derived from T cells, B-cell-depleted T cells, or PBMCs. Where available, HLA class I and class II types were obtained from metadata supplied by the sample provider rather than from assay-based typing. Deeply sampled blood TCRbeta repertoires from subjects exposed to, actively infected with, or recovered from COVID-19 were included in the dataset. A de-identified subject ID, COVID-19 status, age in years and sex were almost always included in the sample metadata. The samples were drawn from two sources: the first 160 participants of the ongoing ImmuneRACE study, and 1,200 or so subjects contributed by 6 global collaborators. The repertoires were released in a freely available public database meant as a resource for research on the immune response to SARS-CoV-2.

General conclusions and limits of the study: The quantity of clinical and demographic metadata differed by source and by participant and was supplied without curation.

The specimen sequenced was PBMCs or T cells enriched from blood (not recorded which). This chain joins TRBV19 to TRBJ1-5; the junction holds 9 bases that match TRBD1. The clonotype comes from a woman in her 30s who had recovered from COVID-19. The CDR3 in this case is CASGTGTGPNQPQHF. The DNA is TGTGCCAGTGGGACCGGGACAGGGCCGAATCAGCCCCAGCATTTT. Where the CDR3 stops, the reference TRBV19 and TRBJ1-5 genes take over; the full variable domain is DGGITQSPKYLFRKEGQNVTLSCEQNLNHDAMYWYRQDPGQGLRLIYYSQIVNDFQKGDIAEGYSVSREKKESFPLTVTSAQKNPTAFYLCASGTGTGPNQPQHFGDGTRLSIL.